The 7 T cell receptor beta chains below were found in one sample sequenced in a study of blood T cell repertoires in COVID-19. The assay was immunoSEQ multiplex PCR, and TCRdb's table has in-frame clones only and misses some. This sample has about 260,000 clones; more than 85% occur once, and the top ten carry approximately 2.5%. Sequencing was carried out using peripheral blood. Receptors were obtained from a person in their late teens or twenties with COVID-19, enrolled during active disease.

The DNA for the CDR3 is TGTGCCAGCAGGGGATTAACACGAAGCGGGGGTGAAAAACTGTTTTTT. As protein: CASRGLTRSGGEKLFF. The chain uses TRBV7-2 and TRBJ1-4, with D possibly being TRBD1 (5 bases). Germline V gene data show CDR1 as SGHTA and CDR2 as FQGNSA. The CDR3 sequence is 16 residues long. Trimming pared 6 bases from V and 7 bases from J, leaving 21 bases between. Together with reference TRBV7-2 and TRBJ1-4, the CDR3 gives the full variable domain: GAGVSQSPSNKVTEKGKDVELRCDPISGHTALYWYRQSLGQGLEFLIYFQGNSAPDKSGLPSDRFSAERTGGSVSTLTIQRTQQEDSAVYLCASRGLTRSGGEKLFFGSGTQLSVL.

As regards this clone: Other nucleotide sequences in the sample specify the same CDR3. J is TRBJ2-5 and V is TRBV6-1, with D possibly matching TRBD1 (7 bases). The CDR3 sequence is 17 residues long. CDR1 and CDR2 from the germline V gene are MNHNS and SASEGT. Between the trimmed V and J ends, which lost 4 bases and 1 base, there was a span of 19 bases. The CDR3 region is CASSVSGGPGGQETQYF. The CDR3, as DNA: TGTGCCAGCAGTGTATCTGGGGGGCCAGGGGGCCAAGAGACCCAGTACTTC.

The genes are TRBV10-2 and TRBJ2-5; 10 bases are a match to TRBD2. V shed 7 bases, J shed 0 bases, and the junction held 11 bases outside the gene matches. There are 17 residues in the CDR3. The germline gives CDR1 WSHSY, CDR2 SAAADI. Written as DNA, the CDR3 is TGCGCCAGCACCGCCTTAGATAGCGGGAGGAACCAAGAGACCCAGTACTTC. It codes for CASTALDSGRNQETQYF.

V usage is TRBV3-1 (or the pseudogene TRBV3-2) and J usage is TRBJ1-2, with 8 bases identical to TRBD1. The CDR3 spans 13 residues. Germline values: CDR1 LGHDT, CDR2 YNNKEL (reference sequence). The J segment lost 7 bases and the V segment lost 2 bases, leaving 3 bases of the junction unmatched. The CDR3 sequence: CASSQTGGGGYTF. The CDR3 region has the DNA TGTGCCAGCAGCCAAACAGGGGGGGGTGGCTACACCTTC.

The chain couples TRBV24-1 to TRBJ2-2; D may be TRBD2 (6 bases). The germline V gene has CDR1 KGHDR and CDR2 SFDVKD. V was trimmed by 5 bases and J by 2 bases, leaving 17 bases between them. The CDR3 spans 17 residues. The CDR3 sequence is CATSGSPRDSNTGELFF. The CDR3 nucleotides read TGTGCCACCAGTGGTTCACCTCGGGACTCCAACACCGGGGAGCTGTTTTTT.

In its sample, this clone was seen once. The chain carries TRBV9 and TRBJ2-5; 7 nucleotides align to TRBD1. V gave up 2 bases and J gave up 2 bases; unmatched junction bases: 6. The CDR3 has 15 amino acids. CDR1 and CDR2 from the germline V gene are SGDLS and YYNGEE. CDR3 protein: CASSVEQGFQETQYF. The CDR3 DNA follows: TGTGCCAGCAGCGTGGAACAGGGGTTTCAAGAGACCCAGTACTTC.

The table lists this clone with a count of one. CDR3 sequence: CASSLDLQGEAFF. CDR3 in DNA: TGTGCCAGCAGCTTAGATCTCCAGGGTGAAGCTTTCTTT. The chain combines TRBV11-2 with TRBJ1-1; D is possibly TRBD1 (5 bases). Trimming stripped 0 bases from V and 7 bases from J, with 9 bases between. The CDR3 is 13 amino acids. Germline lookup yields CDR1 SGHAT and CDR2 FQNNGV.